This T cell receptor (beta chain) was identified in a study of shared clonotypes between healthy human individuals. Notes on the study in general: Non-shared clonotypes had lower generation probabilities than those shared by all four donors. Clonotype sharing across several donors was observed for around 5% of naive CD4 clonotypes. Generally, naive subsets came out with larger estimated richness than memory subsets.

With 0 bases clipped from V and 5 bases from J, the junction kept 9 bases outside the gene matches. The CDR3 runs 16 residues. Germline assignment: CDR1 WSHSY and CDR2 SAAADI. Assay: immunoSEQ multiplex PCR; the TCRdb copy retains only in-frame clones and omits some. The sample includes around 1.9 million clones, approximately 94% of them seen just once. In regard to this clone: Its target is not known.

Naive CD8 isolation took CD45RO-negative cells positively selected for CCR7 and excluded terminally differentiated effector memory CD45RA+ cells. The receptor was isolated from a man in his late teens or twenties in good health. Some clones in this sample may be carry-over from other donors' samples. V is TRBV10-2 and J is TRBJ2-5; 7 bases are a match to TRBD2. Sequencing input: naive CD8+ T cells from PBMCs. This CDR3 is CASSESRGRGGETQYF. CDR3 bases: TGCGCCAGCAGTGAGTCGAGAGGGAGGGGCGGGGAGACCCAGTACTTC.